The 29 T cell receptor beta chains below were found in one sample sequenced in a study of T cell repertoires and HLA-DP antigens. Measured with immunoSEQ multiplex PCR; TCRdb has only the in-frame clones, and not every one. This sample has some 110,000 clones, with almost 95% found just once. These TCRs' antigens remain unknown. Material for sequencing was CD4+ T cells from PBMCs. These receptors were obtained from a woman aged 18-30 years in good health and CMV-seronegative.

The rearrangement links TRBV7-3 to TRBJ1-6; D perhaps matches TRBD1 (5 bases). Germline CDR1 reads SGHTA; CDR2 reads FQGTGA. Trimming removed 2 bases at V and 9 bases at J, with 11 bases between. The CDR3 sequence is 14 residues long. The CDR3 is CASSLEAGISPLHF. DNA of the CDR3: TGTGCCAGCAGCTTAGAGGCAGGGATTTCACCCCTCCACTTT.

CDR3 in amino acids: CASRRKPDGYTF. In DNA, the CDR3 is TGTGCCAGCAGACGGAAACCCGATGGCTACACCTTC. The chain has TRBV2 and TRBJ1-2; D remains unclear. V lost 6 bases, J lost 6 bases, and 11 bases lay in between. The CDR3 is 12 amino acids. Germline V gene lookup returns CDR1 SNHLY and CDR2 FYNNEI. Full variable domain (missing parts from reference TRBV2 and TRBJ1-2): EPEVTQTPSHQVTQMGQEVILRCVPISNHLYFYWYRQILGQKVEFLVSFYNNEISEKSEIFDDQFSVERPDGSNFTLKIRSTKLEDSAMYFCASRRKPDGYTFGSGTRLTVV.

The V and J genes are TRBV2 and TRBJ1-5; D not certain. Per the germline V gene, CDR1 is SNHLY and CDR2 is FYNNEI. This CDR3 is 14 amino acids long. Deletions cut 2 bases from V and 7 bases from J, with 12 bases between. The CDR3 reads CASSELMVRQPQHF. In DNA form, the CDR3 reads TGTGCCAGCAGTGAATTGATGGTCCGACAGCCCCAGCATTTT.

A single count supports this clone. The chain recombines TRBV2 with TRBJ2-5; D unresolved. This CDR3 is 15 amino acids long. Germline values: CDR1 SNHLY, CDR2 FYNNEI. V gave up 3 bases and J gave up 1 base, with 12 bases separating them. CDR3 DNA: TGTGCCAGCAGTGACCCGAAGGGAAGCCAAGAGACCCAGTACTTC. Translation: CASSDPKGSQETQYF.

This sequence joins TRBV28 and TRBJ2-3, with 8 bases lining up with TRBD1. The CDR3 length is 15 residues. V shed 7 bases and J 5 bases; nucleotides not matched to a gene: 11. Germline CDR1 MDHEN, CDR2 SYDVKM. CDR3: CASKGGDRLLDTQYF. In nucleotides, the CDR3 is TGTGCCAGCAAAGGTGGGGACAGGCTTTTAGATACGCAGTATTTT.

The chain is built from TRBV9 and TRBJ1-1, with 9 bases lining up with TRBD1. Germline CDR1 SGDLS, CDR2 YYNGEE. The CDR3 extends over 15 amino acids. Trimming removed 4 bases from V and 0 bases from J; junction bases left unmatched: 4. In nucleotides, the CDR3 is TGTGCCAGCAGCCACCGACAGGGGGTGAACACTGAAGCTTTCTTT. This gives the protein CASSHRQGVNTEAFF. Together with reference TRBV9 and TRBJ1-1, the CDR3 gives the full variable domain: DSGVTQTPKHLITATGQRVTLRCSPRSGDLSVYWYQQSLDQGLQFLIQYYNGEERAKGNILERFSAQQFPDLHSELNLSSLELGDSALYFCASSHRQGVNTEAFFGQGTRLTVV.

This clone was recorded once. This chain joins TRBV6-6 and TRBJ1-1; a weak D match, TRBD1 (5 bases). The CDR3 extends over 15 amino acids. Germline-derived CDR1 and CDR2 are MNHNY and SVGAGI (reference sequence). V gave up 4 bases and J gave up 7 bases, with 19 bases separating them. This CDR3 reads CASSFFSRDFREAFF. The CDR3 DNA follows: TGTGCCAGCAGTTTTTTCTCGAGGGACTTCCGTGAAGCTTTCTTT.

The J gene is TRBJ2-1, the V gene TRBV29-1; 9 bases line up with TRBD1. CDR1 is SQVTM and CDR2 is ANQGSEA in the germline V gene. Trimming took 7 bases from V and 3 from J; bases not matched to a gene: 7. There are 14 residues in the CDR3. The CDR3 is CSGDPGQGYNEQFF. The CDR3 DNA reads as TGCAGCGGAGACCCGGGACAGGGCTACAATGAGCAGTTCTTC.

This clone was seen only once. The J gene is TRBJ2-3, the V gene TRBV7-2; D uncertain. The CDR3 loop spans 14 amino acids. With 4 bases removed from V and 0 bases from J, the gap between germline ends came to 8 bases. Germline CDR1 is SGHTA and CDR2 is FQGNSA. CDR3 DNA: TGTGCCAGCAGCTGGACGGTTAGCACAGATACGCAGTATTTT. It codes for CASSWTVSTDTQYF.

This clone showed up just a few times. The chain employs TRBV2 and TRBJ1-5; 8 positions match TRBD1. The CDR3 contains 15 residues. From germline, CDR1 is SNHLY and CDR2 FYNNEI. The trim removed 7 bases at V and 5 bases at J, leaving 10 bases unmatched. The CDR3 region has the DNA TGTGCCAGCACCATAGACAGGGGTAAGGATCAGCCCCAGCATTTT. Translated, it gives CASTIDRGKDQPQHF.

The chain recombines TRBV9 with TRBJ2-5; D is unresolved. The V gene lost 0 bases and the J gene lost 5 bases, with 11 bases spanning the gap. This CDR3 has 14 amino acids. The germline V gene has CDR1 SGDLS and CDR2 YYNGEE. CDR3 sequence (DNA): TGTGCCAGCAGCGTAGAGCCAGTGCTGGAGACCCAGTACTTC. As protein: CASSVEPVLETQYF.

This rearrangement joins TRBV7-2 to TRBJ1-4, with D possibly TRBD1 on 5 matching bases. V shed 0 bases and J shed 8 bases, with 13 bases lying between them. The CDR3 sequence is 15 residues long. Germline CDR1 and CDR2: SGHTA and FQGNSA. CDR3 loop: CASSLAQARWEKLFF. CDR3 coding DNA: TGTGCCAGCAGCTTAGCACAGGCTCGTTGGGAAAAACTGTTTTTT.

The chain couples TRBV5-1 to TRBJ2-5; 12 bases fit TRBD1. V dropped 4 bases and J dropped 5; count of bases not matched to a gene: 6. CDR3 length: 15 residues. Germline V gives CDR1 SGHRS, CDR2 YFSETQ. CDR3 region: CASSPGTGGEETQYF. Written as DNA, the CDR3 is TGCGCCAGCAGCCCGGGGACAGGGGGCGAGGAGACCCAGTACTTC.

This chain joins TRBV30 and TRBJ2-4; TRBD1 aligns across 7 bases. Trimming removed 0 bases from V and 4 bases from J; junction bases left unmatched: 6. The CDR3 is 15 residues long. The germline CDR1 and CDR2 sequences are GTSNPN and SVGIG (reference sequence). The CDR3: CAWSVLKGAKNIQYF. CDR3 nucleotide sequence: TGTGCCTGGAGTGTACTTAAGGGGGCGAAAAACATTCAGTACTTC.

This chain joins TRBV28 and TRBJ1-2; D unclear. Germline V lookup: CDR1 MDHEN, CDR2 SYDVKM. V was clipped by 2 bases and J by 0 bases, with 7 bases between them. The CDR3 sequence is 14 residues long. The CDR3 protein is CASSLTETNYGYTF. CDR3 in DNA: TGTGCCAGCAGTTTAACAGAAACTAACTATGGCTACACCTTC.

The chain combines TRBV6-5 with TRBJ1-1, with D perhaps TRBD1 (5 bases). The V gene's germline CDR1 is MNHEY and CDR2 SVGAGI. The germline V and J ends were trimmed by 2 bases and 3 bases, with 10 bases remaining between them. This CDR3 has 14 amino acids. The CDR3 reads CASSYGGRDTEAFF. Here the CDR3 DNA reads TGTGCCAGCAGTTACGGGGGACGAGACACTGAAGCTTTCTTT.

This clone has just one count. The chain has TRBV7-9 and TRBJ2-5; D is uncertain. The CDR3 extends over 13 amino acids. The V end lost 1 base, the J end lost 3 bases, and 6 bases lay between the germline ends. Germline lookup yields CDR1 SEHNR and CDR2 FQNEAQ (reference sequence). CDR3 region: CASSLGSEETQYF. The CDR3 DNA reads TGTGCCAGCAGCTTAGGGTCAGAAGAGACCCAGTACTTC.

This chain connects TRBV5-4 to TRBJ2-3, with 7 nucleotides matching TRBD2. CDR3 size: 15 residues. Germline lookup yields CDR1 SGHNT and CDR2 YYREEE (reference sequence). With V trimmed by 2 bases and J by 2 bases, 5 bases remained unmatched. CDR3: CASSFPRGDTDTQYF. The DNA for the CDR3 is TGTGCCAGCAGCTTCCCCCGGGGGGACACAGATACGCAGTATTTT. The complete variable domain, with remaining parts taken from reference TRBV5-4 and TRBJ2-3, reads ETGVTQSPTHLIKTRGQQVTLRCSSQSGHNTVSWYQQALGQGPQFIFQYYREEENGRGNFPPRFSGLQFPNYSSELNVNALELDDSALYLCASSFPRGDTDTQYFGPGTRLTVL.

V and J are TRBV4-1 and TRBJ2-3; 8 bases align to TRBD2. Germline CDR1 MGHRA, CDR2 YSYEKL. With 4 bases clipped from V and 6 bases from J, the junction kept 12 bases outside the gene matches. The CDR3 sequence is 16 residues long. CDR3 in DNA: TGCGCCAGCAGCCCCGGCGACGGGAGGGTTCTGGATACGCAGTATTTT. Translating gives CASSPGDGRVLDTQYF.

The chain carries TRBV5-1 and TRBJ2-5, with no clear D. V shed 0 bases and J shed 2 bases, with 11 bases lying between them. CDR1 and CDR2 (germline): SGHRS, YFSETQ. This CDR3 has 15 residues. For the CDR3, the DNA is TGCGCCAGCAGCTTGGTGGGCCAGTCACAAGAGACCCAGTACTTC. As protein: CASSLVGQSQETQYF.

The chain combines TRBV6-5 with TRBJ1-2; 8 bases line up with TRBD1. Unmatched junction bases numbered 3, after V lost 2 bases and J lost 7 bases. Germline loops: CDR1 MNHEY, CDR2 SVGAGI. The CDR3 loop spans 13 amino acids. The CDR3 sequence is CASSYQGAGGYTF. The CDR3 DNA reads as TGTGCCAGCAGTTACCAGGGGGCGGGTGGCTACACCTTC.

There are a few counts of this clone. The rearrangement uses TRBV5-5 and TRBJ1-2; unclear D gene. Between the trimmed V and J ends, which lost 4 bases and 2 bases, there was a span of 12 bases. From germline, CDR1 is SGHKS and CDR2 YYEKEE (reference sequence). The CDR3 runs to 14 residues. The CDR3 loop reads CASSTPSRNYGYTF. The CDR3 bases are TGTGCCAGCAGCACCCCTTCCAGGAACTATGGCTACACCTTC.

The chain uses TRBV4-1 and TRBJ1-2, with D unresolved. This CDR3 is built from 13 residues. V shed 5 bases and J shed 0 bases, with 7 bases lying between them. In germline, CDR1 is MGHRA, CDR2 YSYEKL. This CDR3 reads CASSSRTNYGYTF. The CDR3, as DNA: TGCGCCAGCAGCTCCCGAACTAACTATGGCTACACCTTC.

The DNA of the CDR3 is TGTGCCAGCAGTGGACAGGGAGGGGGTGGAGCTTTCTTT. This translates into CASSGQGGGGAFF. The rearrangement uses TRBV2 and TRBJ1-1; the match to TRBD1 covers 7 bases. The length of the CDR3 is 13 residues. CDR1 is SNHLY and CDR2 is FYNNEI in the germline V gene. V trimming: 4 bases; J trimming: 10 bases; junction bases outside the gene matches: 9.

The chain employs TRBV11-2 and TRBJ2-7; TRBD2 matches 11 bases. The length of the CDR3 is 17 residues. CDR1 is SGHAT, CDR2 FQNNGV, per germline. V dropped 5 bases and J dropped 0; count of bases not matched to a gene: 9. The CDR3 sequence is CASSTSGTSGPSYEQYF. CDR3 nucleotide sequence: TGTGCCAGCAGCACATCCGGGACTAGCGGACCCTCCTACGAGCAGTACTTC.

The chain recombines TRBV19 with TRBJ1-1, with D hard to call. CDR1 is LNHDA and CDR2 is SQIVND in the germline V gene (reference sequence). V was trimmed by 5 bases and J by 3 bases, leaving 16 bases between them. This CDR3 has 15 residues. This CDR3 reads CASSALGGLDTEAFF. The CDR3 DNA follows: TGTGCCAGTAGTGCCCTGGGTGGGTTGGACACTGAAGCTTTCTTT.

This clone was seen a single time. The V gene is TRBV4-2, the J gene TRBJ2-5; maybe TRBD2 (6 bases). This CDR3 region has 14 residues. The germline gives CDR1 LGHNA, CDR2 YNFKEQ. Trimming shortened V by 3 bases and J by 5 bases, and 13 bases separated the two germline ends. The CDR3 DNA sequence: TGTGCCAGCAGCCAGGCGGGACTTGGGGAGACCCAGTACTTC. Protein sequence: CASSQAGLGETQYF.

The chain joins TRBV18 to TRBJ2-3; possible D gene TRBD1, 6 bases. V dropped 0 bases and J dropped 2 bases, with 12 bases sitting between them. The CDR3 consists of 16 residues. Germline V gives CDR1 KGHSH, CDR2 LQKENI. The CDR3 spells CASSPPVRGNTDTQYF. For the CDR3, the DNA is TGTGCCAGCTCACCACCGGTCAGGGGAAACACAGATACGCAGTATTTT. Looking up the rest from reference TRBV18 and TRBJ2-3 gives the full variable domain: NAGVMQNPRHLVRRRGQEARLRCSPMKGHSHVYWYRQLPEEGLKFMVYLQKENIIDESGMPKERFSAEFPKEGPSILRIQQVVRGDSAAYFCASSPPVRGNTDTQYFGPGTRLTVL.

In regard to this clone: One end of the junction fails to match germline, which may point to a read error. The V and J genes are TRBV7-7 and TRBJ2-1; 9 bases agree with TRBD2. The germline CDR1 and CDR2 sequences are SSHAT and FNYEAQ (reference sequence). This CDR3 is built from 15 residues. The CDR3 is CASSLGAGGNNEQFF. The CDR3, as DNA: TGTGCTAGCAGCTTAGGTGCGGGAGGGAACAATGAGCAGTTCTTC.